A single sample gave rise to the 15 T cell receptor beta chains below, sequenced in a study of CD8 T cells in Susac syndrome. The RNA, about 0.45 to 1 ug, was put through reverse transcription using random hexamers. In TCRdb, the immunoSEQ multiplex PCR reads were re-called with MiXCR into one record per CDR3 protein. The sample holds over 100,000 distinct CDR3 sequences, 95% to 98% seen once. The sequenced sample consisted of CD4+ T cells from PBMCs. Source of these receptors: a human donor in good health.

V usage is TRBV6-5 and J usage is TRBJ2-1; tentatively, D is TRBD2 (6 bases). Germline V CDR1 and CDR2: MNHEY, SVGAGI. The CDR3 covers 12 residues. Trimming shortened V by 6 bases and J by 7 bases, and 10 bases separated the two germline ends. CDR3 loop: CASRRGLNEQFF. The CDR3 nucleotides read TGTGCCAGCAGACGGGGACTGAATGAGCAGTTCTTC.

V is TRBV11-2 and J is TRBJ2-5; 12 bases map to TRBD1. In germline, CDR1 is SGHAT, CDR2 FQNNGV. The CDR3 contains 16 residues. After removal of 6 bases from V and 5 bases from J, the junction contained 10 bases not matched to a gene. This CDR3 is CASRYPGQGAGETQYF. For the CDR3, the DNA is TGTGCCAGCAGATATCCGGGACAGGGGGCCGGGGAGACCCAGTACTTC.

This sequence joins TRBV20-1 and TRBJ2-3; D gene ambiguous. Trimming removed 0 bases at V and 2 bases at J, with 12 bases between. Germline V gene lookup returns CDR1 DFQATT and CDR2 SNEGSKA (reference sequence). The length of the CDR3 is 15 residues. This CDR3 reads CSARDGPRNTDTQYF. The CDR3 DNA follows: TGCAGTGCTAGAGATGGGCCAAGGAACACAGATACGCAGTATTTT.

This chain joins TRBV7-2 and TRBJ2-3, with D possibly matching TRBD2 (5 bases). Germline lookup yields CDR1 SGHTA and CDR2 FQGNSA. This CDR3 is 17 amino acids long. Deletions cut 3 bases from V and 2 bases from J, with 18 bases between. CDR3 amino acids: CASSLQIGLANTDTQYF. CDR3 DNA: TGTGCCAGCAGCTTGCAGATTGGGCTAGCCAACACAGATACGCAGTATTTT. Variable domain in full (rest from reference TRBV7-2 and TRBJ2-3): GAGVSQSPSNKVTEKGKDVELRCDPISGHTALYWYRQSLGQGLEFLIYFQGNSAPDKSGLPSDRFSAERTGGSVSTLTIQRTQQEDSAVYLCASSLQIGLANTDTQYFGPGTRLTVL.

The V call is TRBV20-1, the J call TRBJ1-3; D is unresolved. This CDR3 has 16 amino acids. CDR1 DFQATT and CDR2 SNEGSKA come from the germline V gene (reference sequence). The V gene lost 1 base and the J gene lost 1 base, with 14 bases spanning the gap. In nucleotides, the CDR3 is TGCAGTGCTAGAGCCCTGGCCCAGCAATCTGGAAACACCATATATTTT. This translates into CSARALAQQSGNTIYF.

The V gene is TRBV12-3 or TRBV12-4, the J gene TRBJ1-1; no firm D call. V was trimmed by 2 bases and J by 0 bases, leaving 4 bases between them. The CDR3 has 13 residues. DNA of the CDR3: TGTGCCAGCAGTTTACATTTGAACACTGAAGCTTTCTTT. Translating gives CASSLHLNTEAFF.

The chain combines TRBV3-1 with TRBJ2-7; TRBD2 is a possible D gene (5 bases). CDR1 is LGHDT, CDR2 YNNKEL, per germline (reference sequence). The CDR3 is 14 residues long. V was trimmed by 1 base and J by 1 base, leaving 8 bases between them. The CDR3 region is CASSQGTVSYEQYF. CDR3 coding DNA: TGTGCCAGCAGCCAAGGGACTGTTTCCTACGAGCAGTACTTC.

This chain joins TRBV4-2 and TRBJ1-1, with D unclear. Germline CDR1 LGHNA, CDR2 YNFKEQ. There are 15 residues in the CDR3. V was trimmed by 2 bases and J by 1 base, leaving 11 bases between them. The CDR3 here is CASSQRLGSNTEAFF. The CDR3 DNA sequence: TGTGCCAGCAGCCAAAGATTGGGGTCGAACACTGAAGCTTTCTTT.

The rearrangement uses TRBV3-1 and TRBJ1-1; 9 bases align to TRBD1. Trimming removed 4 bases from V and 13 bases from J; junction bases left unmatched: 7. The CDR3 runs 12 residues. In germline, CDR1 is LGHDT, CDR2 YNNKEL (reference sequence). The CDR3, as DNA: TGTGCCAGCAGCCCGGGACAGGGTTCTGTTTTCTTT. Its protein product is CASSPGQGSVFF.

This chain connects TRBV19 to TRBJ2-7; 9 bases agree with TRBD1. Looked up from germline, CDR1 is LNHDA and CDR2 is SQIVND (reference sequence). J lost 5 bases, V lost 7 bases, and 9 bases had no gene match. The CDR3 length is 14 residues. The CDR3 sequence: CASNQPGQGNEQYF. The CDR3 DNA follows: TGTGCCAGTAACCAACCGGGACAGGGAAACGAGCAGTACTTC.

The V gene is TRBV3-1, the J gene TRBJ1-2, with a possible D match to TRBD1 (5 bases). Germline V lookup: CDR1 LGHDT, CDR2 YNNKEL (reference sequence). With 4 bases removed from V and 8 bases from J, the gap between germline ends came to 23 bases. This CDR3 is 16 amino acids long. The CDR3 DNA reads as TGTGCCAGCAGCCGCATTACCTCACAGGACAAGTACGGCTACACCTTC. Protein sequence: CASSRITSQDKYGYTF.

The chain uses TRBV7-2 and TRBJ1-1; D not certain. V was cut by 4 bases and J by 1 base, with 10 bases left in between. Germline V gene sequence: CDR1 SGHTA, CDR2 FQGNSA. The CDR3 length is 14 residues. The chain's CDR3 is CASSSTGKNTEAFF. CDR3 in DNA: TGTGCCAGCAGCTCCACGGGCAAGAACACTGAAGCTTTCTTT.

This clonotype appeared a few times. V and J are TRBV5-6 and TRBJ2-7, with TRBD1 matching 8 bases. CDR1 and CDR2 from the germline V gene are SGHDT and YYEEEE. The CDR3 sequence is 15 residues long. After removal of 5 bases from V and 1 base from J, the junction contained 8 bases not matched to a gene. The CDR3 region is CASSLGGQGSYEQYF. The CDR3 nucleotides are TGTGCCAGCAGTTTAGGCGGACAGGGTTCCTACGAGCAGTACTTC.

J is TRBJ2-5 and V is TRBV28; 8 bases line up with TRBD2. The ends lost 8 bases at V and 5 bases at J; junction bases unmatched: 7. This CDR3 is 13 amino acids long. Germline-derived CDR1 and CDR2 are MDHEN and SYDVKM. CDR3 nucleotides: TGTGCCAGCGACGGGGGGGCGGAGGAGACCCAGTACTTC. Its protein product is CASDGGAEETQYF.

The CDR3 region is CASSLAVGGASYEQYF. The CDR3 region has the DNA TGCGCCAGCAGCTTGGCCGTCGGGGGGGCCTCCTACGAGCAGTACTTC. J is TRBJ2-7 and V is TRBV5-1, with 8 bases matching TRBD2. This CDR3 spans 16 amino acids. Trimming at V came to 0 bases and at J to 0 bases, leaving 5 bases not matched to a gene. CDR1 and CDR2 (germline): SGHRS, YFSETQ.